This TCR beta chain was sequenced in a study of blood T cell repertoires in COVID-19. Study overall: T cells, B-cell-depleted T cells, or PBMCs provided the cDNA or gDNA that served as material.

Using immunoSEQ multiplex PCR, the repertoire was profiled, and TCRdb retains in-frame clones only, with some absent. The table includes approximately 89,000 clones, about 83% detected once. The V gene lost 1 base and the J gene lost 11 bases, with 11 bases spanning the gap. Germline V gives CDR1 DFQATT, CDR2 SNEGSKA (reference sequence). The CDR3 has 11 amino acids. This clone was seen just once. The sample was peripheral blood. The V call is TRBV20-1, the J call TRBJ1-2; possibly TRBD1 for D (5 bases). This TCR derives from a woman aged 70-85 years with acute or convalescent COVID-19. CDR3 in DNA: TGCAGTGCTAGAGGGACACCAGAATACACCTTC. Translation: CSARGTPEYTF.